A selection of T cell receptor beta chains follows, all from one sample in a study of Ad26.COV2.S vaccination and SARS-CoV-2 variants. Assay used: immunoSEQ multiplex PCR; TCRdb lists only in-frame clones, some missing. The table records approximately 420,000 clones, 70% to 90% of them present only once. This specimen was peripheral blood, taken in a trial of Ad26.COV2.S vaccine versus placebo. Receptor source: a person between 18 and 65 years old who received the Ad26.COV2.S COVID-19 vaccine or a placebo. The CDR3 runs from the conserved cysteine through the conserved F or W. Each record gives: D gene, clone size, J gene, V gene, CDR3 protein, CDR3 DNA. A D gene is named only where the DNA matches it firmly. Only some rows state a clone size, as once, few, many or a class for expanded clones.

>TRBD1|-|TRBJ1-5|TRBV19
CASSAGTVSNQPQHF
TGTGCCAGTAGTGCCGGGACAGTTAGCAATCAGCCCCAGCATTTT
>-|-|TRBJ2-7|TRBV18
CASSPPGVYEQYF
TGTGCCAGCTCCCCCCCGGGGGTCTACGAGCAGTACTTC
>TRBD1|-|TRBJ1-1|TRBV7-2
CASSLWGQTNTEAFF
TGTGCCAGCAGCTTATGGGGACAGACGAACACTGAAGCTTTCTTT
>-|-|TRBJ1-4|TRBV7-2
CASSSRTATNEKLFF
TGTGCCAGCAGCTCGAGGACAGCAACTAATGAAAAACTGTTTTTT
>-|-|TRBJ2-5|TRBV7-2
CASSKGAAGGLTQYF
TGTGCCAGCAGTAAGGGGGCGGCGGGGGGATTGACCCAGTACTTC
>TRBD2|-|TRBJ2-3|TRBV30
CAWKTSGTDTQYF
TGTGCCTGGAAGACTAGCGGGACAGATACGCAGTATTTT
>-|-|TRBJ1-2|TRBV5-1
CASSTTNYGYTF
TGCGCCAGCAGCACAACTAACTATGGCTACACCTTC
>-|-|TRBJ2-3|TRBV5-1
CASSFRVAGDTDTQYF
TGCGCCAGCAGCTTTCGGGTGGCAGGGGACACAGATACGCAGTATTTT
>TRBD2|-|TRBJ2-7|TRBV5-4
CASSLQPTSGLPYEQYF
TGTGCCAGCAGCTTGCAACCGACTAGCGGGTTACCCTACGAGCAGTACTTC
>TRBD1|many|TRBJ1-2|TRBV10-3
CAISESTGGASPGGYTF
TGTGCCATCAGTGAGTCGACAGGGGGCGCATCTCCAGGTGGCTACACCTTC
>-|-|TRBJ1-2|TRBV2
CASSEGGANYGYTF
TGTGCCAGCAGTGAGGGTGGCGCCAACTATGGCTACACCTTC
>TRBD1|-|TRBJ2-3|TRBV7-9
CASSLWSGQGIQAQYF
TGTGCCAGCAGCTTATGGTCCGGACAGGGAATTCAAGCGCAGTATTTT
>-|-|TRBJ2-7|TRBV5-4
CASSQGGFSGVSYEQYF
TGTGCCAGCAGCCAAGGGGGCTTTAGCGGGGTCAGCTACGAGCAGTACTTC
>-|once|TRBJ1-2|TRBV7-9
CASSLGSPMGYTF
TGTGCCAGCAGCTTAGGCAGTCCCATGGGCTACACCTTC
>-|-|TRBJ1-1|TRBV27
CASGSGGSGGTEAFF
TGTGCCAGCGGTTCGGGGGGCTCCGGAGGGACTGAAGCTTTCTTT
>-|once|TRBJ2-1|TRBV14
CASSQVGGGFYNEQFF
TGTGCCAGCAGCCAAGTAGGGGGGGGATTCTACAATGAGCAGTTCTTC
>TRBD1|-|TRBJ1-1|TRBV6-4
CASSGEGGITEAFF
TGTGCCAGCAGTGGAGAAGGGGGCATCACTGAAGCTTTCTTT
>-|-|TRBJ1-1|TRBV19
CASSIEDQEDVDTEAFF
TGTGCCAGTAGTATAGAGGACCAGGAAGACGTAGACACTGAAGCTTTCTTT
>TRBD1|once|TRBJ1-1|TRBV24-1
CATSRDRGRENTEAFF
TGTGCCACCAGTCGGGACAGGGGAAGGGAGAACACTGAAGCTTTCTTT
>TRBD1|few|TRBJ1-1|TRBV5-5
CASTPRTGFNTEAFF
TGTGCCAGCACCCCTAGGACAGGGTTTAACACTGAAGCTTTCTTT
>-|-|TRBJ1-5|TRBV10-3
CAISERGSGNQPQHF
TGTGCCATCAGTGAGAGGGGTTCGGGCAATCAGCCCCAGCATTTT
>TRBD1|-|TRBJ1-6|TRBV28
CASSGGGAHYNSPLHF
TGTGCCAGCAGTGGAGGGGGCGCCCACTATAATTCACCCCTCCACTTT
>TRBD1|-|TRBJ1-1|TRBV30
CAWSAGTENTEAFF
TGTGCCTGGAGTGCGGGGACAGAGAACACTGAAGCTTTCTTT
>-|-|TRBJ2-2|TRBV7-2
CASSLAHWQGSTGELFF
TGTGCCAGCAGCTTAGCGCATTGGCAGGGGAGCACCGGGGAGCTGTTTTTT
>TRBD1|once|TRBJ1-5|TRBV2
CASSEGQGNQPQHF
TGTGCCAGCAGTGAAGGACAGGGGAACCAGCCCCAGCATTTT
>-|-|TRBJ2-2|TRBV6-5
CASSWRTVNTGELFF
TGTGCCAGCAGTTGGAGGACAGTCAACACCGGGGAGCTGTTTTTT
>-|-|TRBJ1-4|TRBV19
CASRAGASTNEKLFF
TGTGCCAGTAGAGCAGGAGCCTCAACTAATGAAAAACTGTTTTTT
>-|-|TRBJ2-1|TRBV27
CASSLWGGGGDEQFF
TGTGCCAGCAGTTTATGGGGCGGGGGCGGCGATGAGCAGTTCTTC
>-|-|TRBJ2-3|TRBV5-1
CASSLVPGGGTDTQYF
TGCGCCAGCAGCTTGGTACCGGGGGGCGGCACAGATACGCAGTATTTT
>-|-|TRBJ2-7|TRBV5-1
CASSSTQGLVSYEQYF
TGCGCCAGCAGCTCAACACAGGGTCTTGTGTCCTACGAGCAGTACTTC
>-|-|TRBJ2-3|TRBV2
CASRTGSTDTQYF
TGTGCCAGCCGAACAGGGAGCACAGATACGCAGTATTTT
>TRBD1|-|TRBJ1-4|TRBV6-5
CASRTRQGANEKLFF
TGTGCCAGCAGGACCCGACAGGGGGCTAATGAAAAACTGTTTTTT
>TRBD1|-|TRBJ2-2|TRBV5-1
CASSLVRGRGDTGELFF
TGCGCCAGCAGCTTGGTCAGGGGGCGCGGCGACACCGGGGAGCTGTTTTTT
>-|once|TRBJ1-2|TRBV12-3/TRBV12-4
CASNDGLAYGYTF
TGTGCCAGCAATGACGGCCTTGCCTATGGCTACACCTTC
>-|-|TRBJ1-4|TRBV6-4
CASSEQPNEKLFF
TGTGCCAGCAGTGAACAGCCTAATGAAAAACTGTTTTTT
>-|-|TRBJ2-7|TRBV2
CASSDPAAGSYEQYF
TGTGCCAGCAGTGATCCAGCTGCGGGCTCCTACGAGCAGTACTTC
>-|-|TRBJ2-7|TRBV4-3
CASSQDGSYPYEQYF
TGCGCCAGCAGCCAAGATGGATCATATCCCTACGAGCAGTACTTC
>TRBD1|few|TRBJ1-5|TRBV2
CASSTGGGQPQHF
TGTGCCAGCAGTACAGGGGGCGGTCAGCCCCAGCATTTT
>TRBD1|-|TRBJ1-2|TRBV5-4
CASSFGPRQGRGGYTF
TGTGCCAGCAGCTTTGGGCCCCGACAGGGCCGGGGGGGCTACACCTTC
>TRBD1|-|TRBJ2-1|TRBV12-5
CASAFSHLDRGKNNEQFF
TGTGCTAGTGCTTTTTCGCACCTCGACAGGGGAAAAAACAATGAGCAGTTCTTC
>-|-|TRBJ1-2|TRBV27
CASSLTGTNLGGYTF
TGTGCCAGCAGTTTAACAGGGACTAACTTGGGTGGCTACACCTTC
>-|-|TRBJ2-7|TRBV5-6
CASSLELQSYEQYF
TGTGCCAGCAGCTTGGAGTTACAATCCTACGAGCAGTACTTC
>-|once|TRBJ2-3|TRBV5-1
CASSSSYGLGDTQYF
TGCGCCAGCAGCTCGTCTTATGGGCTTGGAGATACGCAGTATTTT
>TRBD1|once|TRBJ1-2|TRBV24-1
CATSDQQRTGFNGYTF
TGTGCCACCAGTGACCAACAAAGGACAGGGTTCAATGGCTACACCTTC
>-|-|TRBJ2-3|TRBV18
CASSSDTQYF
TGTGCCAGCTCGTCCGATACGCAGTATTTT
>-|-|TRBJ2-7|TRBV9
CASSAGVLLGHEQYF
TGTGCCAGCAGCGCCGGGGTCCTCCTAGGCCACGAGCAGTACTTC
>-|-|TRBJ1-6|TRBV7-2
CASSLENYNSPLHF
TGTGCCAGCAGCTTAGAAAATTATAATTCACCCCTCCACTTT
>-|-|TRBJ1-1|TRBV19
CASSLGRGTEAFF
TGTGCCAGTAGTCTGGGGCGTGGCACTGAAGCTTTCTTT